This TCR beta chain was documented in a study of T cells in women clearing cervical HPV infection. Across the whole study: With HLA typing for only a few women, HLA confounding remains possible.

In the case of this clone: Its antigen is unidentified. The read ends 3 residues shy of where the CDR3 ends; the end is completed using the germline J gene.

Only in-frame clones appear in the TCRdb table, and some are missing; sequencing was by immunoSEQ multiplex PCR. The listing records around 30,000 clones. General study results and limits: CIN3+ cases had significantly higher TCR repertoire richness than controls, but evenness did not differ. TRBV6-7 relative abundance averaged roughly 0.1% in cases and 0.15% to 0.2% in controls.

HPV was found by MY09/MY11 PCR and dot-blot genotyping. V was clipped by 1 base and J by 3 bases, with 10 bases between them. The CDR3 loop spans 14 amino acids. The V gene's germline CDR1 is MNHNS and CDR2 SASEGT. The origin of this receptor is a woman between 18 and 70 years old with a cervical HPV16 infection that either progressed to CIN3+ or cleared (not recorded which). The sample comprised blood buffy coat. The chain carries TRBV6-1 and TRBJ2-7, with a tentative D call TRBD2 (5 bases). The CDR3 DNA, read in part, is TGTGCCAGCAGTGAAGGGTCGGGGTTCTACGAG. Its translation: CASSEGSGFYE. The entire CDR3 protein is CASSEGSGFYEQYF.